The sequence of this TCR beta chain was determined in a study of T cell changes during pregnancy in multiple sclerosis. Profiled with immunoSEQ multiplex PCR; TCRdb holds only in-frame clones, not every one. The sample shows tens of thousands of clones, about 92% of them seen only once. The table lists this clone with a count of one. The CDR3 extends over 15 amino acids. Germline CDR1 is LNHDA and CDR2 is SQIVND (reference sequence). Trimming took 4 bases from V and 2 from J; bases not matched to a gene: 7. The clonotype comes from a female donor in good health, enrolled as a control in a pregnancy study. The starting material was CD8+ T cells from peripheral blood mononuclear cells, obtained in the third trimester of pregnancy. The chain has TRBV19 and TRBJ1-2, with 7 positions matching TRBD1. In DNA, the CDR3 is TGTGCCAGTAGTACGTCGGACAGGTTCAACTATGGCTACACCTTC. Amino acid sequence: CASSTSDRFNYGYTF.